The 2 T cell receptor beta chains presented below share a single source sample, sequenced in a study of cytotoxic CD8 clonotypes in ibrutinib-treated CLL. Clones were sequenced by immunoSEQ multiplex PCR, and TCRdb holds only the in-frame ones, with some missing. The sample contains about 15,000 clones, roughly 69% of which appear only once. The source was PBMCs, collected before ibrutinib treatment. All receptors derive from a human donor with chronic lymphocytic leukemia.

The chain links TRBV27 to TRBJ1-2, with D unclear. CDR1 is MNHEY and CDR2 is SMNVEV in the germline V gene (reference sequence). CDR3 size: 13 residues. V was pared by 5 bases and J by 6 bases, with 13 bases between. The CDR3 reads CASSQERSNGYTF. The DNA of the CDR3 is TGTGCCAGCAGTCAAGAAAGGTCTAATGGCTACACCTTC.

The chain joins TRBV5-1 to TRBJ2-1, with D maybe TRBD2 (6 bases). CDR1 and CDR2 from the germline V gene are SGHRS and YFSETQ. The CDR3 consists of 15 residues. The V gene lost 4 bases and the J gene lost 9 bases, with 20 bases spanning the gap. CDR3 nucleotides: TGCGCCAGCAGCCCCACATGGGACTTAAGGGTTGAGCAGTTCTTC. It specifies CASSPTWDLRVEQFF.